This passage covers 29 T cell receptor beta chains from one sample sequenced in a study of vaccination effects on CD4 cells after COVID-19. With nine to eleven days of culture completed, CD4+ T cells were isolated. TCRdb's copy holds only in-frame clones and misses some; the assay was immunoSEQ multiplex PCR. This sample has approximately 37,000 clones; under 85% occur once, and the top ten carry 3%. These receptors' antigens are unknown. Sequences were derived from CD4+ T cells from PBMCs cultured without peptide, sampled before COVID-19 vaccination. All receptors derive from a human donor who received a COVID-19 vaccine.

This rearrangement joins TRBV5-1 to TRBJ2-3; TRBD2 is a possible D gene (6 bases). The CDR3 covers 15 residues. V was trimmed by 4 bases and J by 3 bases, leaving 15 bases between them. Germline V gives CDR1 SGHRS, CDR2 YFSETQ. The CDR3 coding sequence is TGCGCCAGCAGCCACCGGGAGAGGAGTACAGATACGCAGTATTTT. Residues: CASSHRERSTDTQYF.

This chain uses TRBV3-1 (or the pseudogene TRBV3-2) with TRBJ1-2; possible D gene TRBD1, 5 bases. The ends were cut back, 4 bases at V and 4 bases at J, with 16 bases in the middle. Germline V gene data show CDR1 as LGHDT and CDR2 as YNNKEL (reference sequence). The CDR3 has 15 amino acids. The DNA for the CDR3 is TGTGCCAGCAGCCTTATCCCTGACAGTGCCTATGGCTACACCTTC. This translates into CASSLIPDSAYGYTF.

The chain has TRBV5-1 and TRBJ1-2, with TRBD1 as a possible D gene (5 bases). The V end lost 4 bases, the J end lost 4 bases, and 14 bases lay between the germline ends. The CDR3 is 14 amino acids. Germline CDR1 SGHRS, CDR2 YFSETQ. CDR3: CASSRGDGTYGYTF. Written as DNA, the CDR3 is TGCGCCAGCAGCCGCGGGGACGGCACCTATGGCTACACCTTC.

This sequence joins TRBV28 and TRBJ2-7, with TRBD1 identical over 8 bases. The CDR3 spans 14 residues. The V gene's germline CDR1 is MDHEN and CDR2 SYDVKM. V shed 8 bases and J 6 bases; nucleotides not matched to a gene: 12. CDR3 in amino acids: CASSPGTGGREQYF. The CDR3 coding sequence is TGTGCCAGCTCCCCCGGGACAGGAGGCCGCGAGCAGTACTTC.

This clone was seen more than once but under ten times. This chain links TRBV13 with TRBJ2-2; 8 bases are shared with TRBD2. Germline loops: CDR1 PRHDT, CDR2 FYEKMQ (reference sequence). V trimming: 2 bases; J trimming: 4 bases; junction bases outside the gene matches: 3. The CDR3 sequence is 15 residues long. The CDR3: CASSLRGRFTGELFF. CDR3 bases: TGTGCCAGCAGCTTACGCGGGAGGTTCACCGGGGAGCTGTTTTTT. Full variable domain (rest looked up from reference TRBV13 and TRBJ2-2): AAGVIQSPRHLIKEKRETATLKCYPIPRHDTVYWYQQGPGQDPQFLISFYEKMQSDKGSIPDRFSAQQFSDYHSELNMSSLELGDSALYFCASSLRGRFTGELFFGEGSRLTVL.

The chain has TRBV21-1 and TRBJ2-5; TRBD1 was called by the table and not checked on the DNA. TRBV21-1 corresponds to a pseudogene. The CDR3 covers 13 residues. The CDR3 bases are TGTGCCAGCAGCTCGACAGGGGATGAGACCCAGTACTTC. Protein product: CASSSTGDETQYF.

The rearrangement links TRBV7-2 to TRBJ1-2; D is perhaps TRBD1 (5 bases). Germline V CDR1 and CDR2: SGHTA, FQGNSA. This CDR3 region has 14 residues. Trimming shortened V by 2 bases and J by 5 bases, and 12 bases separated the two germline ends. CDR3 sequence (DNA): TGTGCCAGCAGCTTAAGTCCCACAGGATATGGCTACACCTTC. This sequence encodes CASSLSPTGYGYTF.

The chain has TRBV18 and TRBJ2-7, with 9 bases that match TRBD1. From germline, CDR1 is KGHSH and CDR2 LQKENI. V lost 3 bases to trimming and J lost 4 bases; unmatched junction nucleotides: 4. This CDR3 region has 14 residues. CDR3 DNA sequence: TGTGCCAGCTCACCCGGACAGGGGTGGTACGAGCAGTACTTC. Amino acid sequence: CASSPGQGWYEQYF.

The chain employs TRBV11-3 and TRBJ2-1; 7 nucleotides align to TRBD2. Looked up from germline, CDR1 is SGHNT and CDR2 is YENEEA. The J segment lost 5 bases and the V segment lost 4 bases, leaving 5 bases of the junction unmatched. This CDR3 contains 14 residues. The CDR3, as DNA: TGTGCCAGCAGCTCCGGGGGGAAACACAATGAGCAGTTCTTC. Amino acids: CASSSGGKHNEQFF.

The chain recombines TRBV2 with TRBJ2-2, with D perhaps matching TRBD1 or TRBD2 (5 bases each). This CDR3 comprises 15 residues. V lost 6 bases and J lost 2, with 13 bases in between. Germline V gene lookup returns CDR1 SNHLY and CDR2 FYNNEI. The CDR3 DNA reads TGTGCCAGCAGAGGGACGGGAAAAAACACCGGGGAGCTGTTTTTT. The encoded protein is CASRGTGKNTGELFF.

V is TRBV30 and J is TRBJ2-7; tentatively, D is TRBD1 (5 bases). This CDR3 is built from 13 residues. Per germline, CDR1 GTSNPN and CDR2 SVGIG (reference sequence). The V and J ends lost 4 bases and 0 bases respectively, with 10 bases between them. CDR3: CAWMTANSYEQYF. The CDR3 coding sequence is TGTGCCTGGATGACAGCAAACTCCTACGAGCAGTACTTC.

The rearrangement links TRBV15 to TRBJ2-7, with TRBD1 matching 7 bases. J was trimmed by 7 bases and V by 1 base; bases with no gene match: 4. Germline loops: CDR1 LNHNV, CDR2 YYDKDF (reference sequence). The CDR3 length is 13 residues. The CDR3 DNA reads as TGTGCCACCAGCAGAGGTCCGGACAGGGAGCAGTACTTC. It specifies CATSRGPDREQYF.

J is TRBJ2-1 and V is TRBV14; TRBD1 agrees at 9 bases. The J segment lost 6 bases and the V segment lost 1 base, leaving 4 bases of the junction unmatched. This CDR3 spans 15 amino acids. In germline, CDR1 is SGHDN, CDR2 FVKESK. CDR3 residues: CASSQGTGVVNEQFF. The CDR3 DNA sequence: TGTGCCAGCAGCCAAGGGACAGGGGTGGTCAATGAGCAGTTCTTC. The full variable domain, completed using reference TRBV14 and TRBJ2-1, is EAGVTQFPSHSVIEKGQTVTLRCDPISGHDNLYWYRRVMGKEIKFLLHFVKESKQDESGMPNNRFLAERTGGTYSTLKVQPAELEDSGVYFCASSQGTGVVNEQFFGPGTRLTVL.

This clone was counted between two and nine times. The chain is built from TRBV7-8 and TRBJ1-2, with D possibly TRBD1 on 5 matching bases. Trimming took 7 bases from V and 3 from J, leaving 12 bases between them. CDR3 length: 13 amino acids. Germline CDR1 SGHVS, CDR2 FQNEAQ. The CDR3 protein is CASTPGTDYGYTF. CDR3 nucleotide sequence: TGTGCCAGCACTCCAGGGACGGACTATGGCTACACCTTC.

The chain joins TRBV19 to TRBJ2-2; no clear D. The CDR3 sequence is 14 residues long. CDR1 and CDR2 from the germline V gene are LNHDA and SQIVND (reference sequence). Trimming took off 2 bases at V and 0 bases at J, with 4 bases between the two ends. CDR3 sequence (DNA): TGTGCCAGTAGTATAATTTCGAACACCGGGGAGCTGTTTTTT. The encoded protein is CASSIISNTGELFF.

The chain has TRBV19 and TRBJ1-2; D is possibly TRBD1 (5 bases). Trimming removed 5 bases from V and 2 bases from J, with 18 bases in between. CDR1 is LNHDA and CDR2 is SQIVND in the germline V gene (reference sequence). The CDR3 runs to 16 residues. CDR3: CASSSLQGWENYGYTF. The CDR3 DNA reads as TGTGCCAGTAGTTCTTTGCAGGGATGGGAAAACTATGGCTACACCTTC.

V and J are TRBV5-4 and TRBJ1-2; possibly TRBD1 for D (5 bases). V was trimmed by 4 bases and J by 5 bases, leaving 24 bases between them. CDR1 is SGHNT and CDR2 is YYREEE in the germline V gene (reference sequence). The CDR3 runs to 17 residues. The CDR3 loop is CASSAPARPQGAYGYTF. The CDR3 nucleotides are TGTGCCAGCAGCGCCCCGGCCCGACCGCAAGGGGCTTATGGCTACACCTTC.

V and J are TRBV29-1 and TRBJ1-2; D is unresolved. Per the germline V gene, CDR1 is SQVTM and CDR2 is ANQGSEA. The CDR3 totals 12 residues. Trimming took 3 bases from V and 8 from J, leaving 13 bases between them. This CDR3 reads CSVDAGSSGYTF. Written as DNA, the CDR3 is TGCAGCGTTGATGCTGGGTCGTCAGGCTACACCTTC.

This chain connects TRBV19 to TRBJ1-2, with D tentatively TRBD1 (6 bases). V was clipped by 4 bases and J by 5 bases, with 20 bases between them. Germline loops: CDR1 LNHDA, CDR2 SQIVND (reference sequence). The CDR3 has 16 amino acids. The CDR3 region is CASSTLERGGDYGYTF. CDR3 nucleotide sequence: TGTGCCAGTAGTACCCTTGAGAGAGGGGGGGATTATGGCTACACCTTC.

The chain uses TRBV2 and TRBJ2-1; D perhaps matches TRBD2 (6 bases). The germline V and J ends were trimmed by 6 bases and 0 bases, with 18 bases remaining between them. Germline CDR1 is SNHLY and CDR2 is FYNNEI. The length of the CDR3 is 17 residues. The CDR3 spells CASRGGIAVSSYNEQFF. The CDR3 DNA follows: TGTGCCAGCAGGGGGGGAATAGCCGTCAGCTCCTACAATGAGCAGTTCTTC.

The chain employs TRBV6-5 and TRBJ2-1; D gene uncertain. V was cut by 0 bases and J by 4 bases, with 10 bases left in between. The CDR3 has 15 residues. The germline V gene has CDR1 MNHEY and CDR2 SVGAGI. CDR3 nucleotide sequence: TGTGCCAGCAGTTACTCGACGCCCTTATACAATGAGCAGTTCTTC. It codes for CASSYSTPLYNEQFF.

This chain uses TRBV28 with TRBJ1-2; weak D call: TRBD1 (6 bases). Germline V gene lookup returns CDR1 MDHEN and CDR2 SYDVKM. The CDR3 covers 14 residues. V lost 4 bases and J 2 bases, leaving 11 bases between the germline ends. In DNA form, the CDR3 reads TGTGCCAGCAGTTACGTGGACAGCAACTATGGCTACACCTTC. Encoded protein: CASSYVDSNYGYTF.

V and J are TRBV15 and TRBJ1-5, with no clear D. The germline gives CDR1 LNHNV, CDR2 YYDKDF (reference sequence). This CDR3 is built from 15 residues. V lost 5 bases to trimming and J lost 0 bases, with 11 bases between them. The CDR3 nucleotides read TGTGCCACCAGCTCCGGGATCTATAGCAATCAGCCCCAGCATTTT. Protein product: CATSSGIYSNQPQHF. The full variable domain, with the rest looked up from reference TRBV15 and TRBJ1-5, is DAMVIQNPRYQVTQFGKPVTLSCSQTLNHNVMYWYQQKSSQAPKLLFHYYDKDFNNEADTPDNFQSRRPNTSFCFLDIRSPGLGDTAMYLCATSSGIYSNQPQHFGDGTRLSIL.

The chain carries TRBV24-1 and TRBJ2-2; possibly TRBD1 or TRBD2 for D (5 bases each). Germline V gene sequence: CDR1 KGHDR, CDR2 SFDVKD. V lost 0 bases and J 7 bases, leaving 11 bases between the germline ends. The length of the CDR3 is 15 residues. The CDR3 spells CATSDLRGGNGELFF. The CDR3 coding sequence is TGTGCCACCAGTGATTTGCGTGGGGGTAACGGGGAGCTGTTTTTT.

The chain combines TRBV7-9 with TRBJ1-1; 8 bases align to TRBD1. J gave up 8 bases and V 2 bases, and 4 bases lay outside the gene matches. The CDR3 runs to 13 residues. The germline V gene encodes CDR1 SEHNR and CDR2 FQNEAQ (reference sequence). CDR3: CASSLKGDREAFF. Here the CDR3 DNA reads TGTGCCAGCAGCTTAAAAGGGGACAGGGAAGCTTTCTTT.

The rearrangement uses TRBV11-2 and TRBJ2-7, with TRBD1 identical over 10 bases. The germline V gene encodes CDR1 SGHAT and CDR2 FQNNGV. This CDR3 is built from 16 residues. The J segment lost 4 bases and the V segment lost 4 bases, leaving 10 bases of the junction unmatched. CDR3 loop: CASSSGWGQGIYEQYF. The CDR3 bases are TGTGCCAGCAGCTCAGGGTGGGGACAGGGGATTTACGAGCAGTACTTC.

The chain recombines TRBV6-6 with TRBJ1-2; TRBD1 matches at 9 bases. With V trimmed by 6 bases and J by 4 bases, 6 bases remained unmatched. The CDR3 runs to 14 residues. Germline loops: CDR1 MNHNY, CDR2 SVGAGI (reference sequence). CDR3: CASSQRGQGYGYTF. The CDR3 DNA is TGTGCCAGCAGCCAGCGGGGACAGGGCTATGGCTACACCTTC.

This chain links TRBV21-1 with TRBJ2-7; TRBD1 is the table's D call and was not checked against the DNA. TRBV21-1 is shown as a pseudogene. This CDR3 region has 17 residues. CDR3 region: CASSVPTSAGLSWEQYF. In nucleotides, the CDR3 is TGTGCCAGCAGCGTCCCCACGTCGGCTGGGCTTTCGTGGGAGCAGTACTTC.

The CDR3 DNA reads TGTGCCAGTAGTTCAGGGATTAACTCCTACAATGAGCAGTTCTTC. It is translated as CASSSGINSYNEQFF. The V call is TRBV19, the J call TRBJ2-1; D might be TRBD1 (5 bases). Germline-derived CDR1 and CDR2 are LNHDA and SQIVND (reference sequence). Trimming removed 5 bases from V and 0 bases from J, with 11 bases in between. This CDR3 is 15 amino acids long.